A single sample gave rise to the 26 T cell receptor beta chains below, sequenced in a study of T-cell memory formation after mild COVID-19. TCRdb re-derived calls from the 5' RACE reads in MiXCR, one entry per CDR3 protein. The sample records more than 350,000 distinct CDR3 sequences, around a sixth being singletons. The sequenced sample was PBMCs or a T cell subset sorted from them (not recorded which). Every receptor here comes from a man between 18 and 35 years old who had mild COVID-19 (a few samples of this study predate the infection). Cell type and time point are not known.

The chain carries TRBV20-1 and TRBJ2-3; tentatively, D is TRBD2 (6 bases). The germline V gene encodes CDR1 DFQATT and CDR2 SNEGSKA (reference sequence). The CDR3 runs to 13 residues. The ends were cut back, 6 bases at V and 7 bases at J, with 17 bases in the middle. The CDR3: CSAWRDREYTQYF. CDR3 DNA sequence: TGCAGTGCCTGGAGGGACCGTGAATATACGCAGTATTTT.

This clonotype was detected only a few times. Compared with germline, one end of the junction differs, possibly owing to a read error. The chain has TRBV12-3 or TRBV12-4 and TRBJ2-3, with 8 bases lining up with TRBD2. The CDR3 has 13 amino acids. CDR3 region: CASSAQGAGGNTF. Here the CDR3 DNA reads TGTGCCAGCAGTGCCCAGGGTGCGGGGGGTAACACCTTT.

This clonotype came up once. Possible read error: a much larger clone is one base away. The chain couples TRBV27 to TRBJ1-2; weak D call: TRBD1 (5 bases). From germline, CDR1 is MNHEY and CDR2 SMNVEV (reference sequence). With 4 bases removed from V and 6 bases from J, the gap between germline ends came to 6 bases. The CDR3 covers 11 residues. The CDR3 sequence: CASSSGHGYTF. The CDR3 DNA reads TGTGCCAGCAGTTCAGGGCATGGCTACACCTTC.

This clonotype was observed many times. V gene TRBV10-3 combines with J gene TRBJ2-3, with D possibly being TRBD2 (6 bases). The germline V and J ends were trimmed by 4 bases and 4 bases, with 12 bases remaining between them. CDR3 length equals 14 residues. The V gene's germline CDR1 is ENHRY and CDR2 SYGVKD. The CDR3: CAISGRDSADTQYF. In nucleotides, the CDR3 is TGTGCCATCAGTGGGAGGGACTCTGCAGATACGCAGTATTTT.

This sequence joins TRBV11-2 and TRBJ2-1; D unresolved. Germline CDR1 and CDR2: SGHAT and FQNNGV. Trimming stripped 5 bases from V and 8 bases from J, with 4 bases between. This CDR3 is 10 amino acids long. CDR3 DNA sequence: TGTGCCAGCAGCAGCTATGAGCAGTTCTTC. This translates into CASSSYEQFF. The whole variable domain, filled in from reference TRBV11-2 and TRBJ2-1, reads EAGVAQSPRYKIIEKRQSVAFWCNPISGHATLYWYQQILGQGPKLLIQFQNNGVVDDSQLPKDRFSAERLKGVDSTLKIQPAKLEDSAVYLCASSSYEQFFGPGTRLTVL.

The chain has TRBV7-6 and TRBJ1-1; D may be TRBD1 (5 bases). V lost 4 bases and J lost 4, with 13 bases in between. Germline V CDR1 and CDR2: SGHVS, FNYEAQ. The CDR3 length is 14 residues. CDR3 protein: CASSSQGLVTEAFF. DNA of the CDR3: TGTGCCAGCAGCTCTCAGGGTTTGGTCACTGAAGCTTTCTTT. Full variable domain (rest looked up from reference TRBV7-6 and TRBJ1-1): GAGVSQSPRYKVTKRGQDVALRCDPISGHVSLYWYRQALGQGPEFLTYFNYEAQQDKSGLPNDRFSAERPEGSISTLTIQRTEQRDSAMYRCASSSQGLVTEAFFGQGTRLTVV.

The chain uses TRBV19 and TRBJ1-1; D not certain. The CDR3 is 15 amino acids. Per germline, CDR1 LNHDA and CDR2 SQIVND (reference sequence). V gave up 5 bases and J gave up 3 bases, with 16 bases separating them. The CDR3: CASSPATLWDTEAFF. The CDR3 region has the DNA TGTGCCAGTAGTCCGGCTACATTGTGGGACACTGAAGCTTTCTTT.

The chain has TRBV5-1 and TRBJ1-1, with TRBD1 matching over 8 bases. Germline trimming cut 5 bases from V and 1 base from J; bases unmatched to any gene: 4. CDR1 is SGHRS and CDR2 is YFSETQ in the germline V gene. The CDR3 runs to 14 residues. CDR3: CASRSGTGNTEAFF. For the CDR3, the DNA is TGCGCCAGCAGATCCGGGACAGGGAACACTGAAGCTTTCTTT.

As DNA, the CDR3 is TGTGCCAGCGGTTGGAGAAGCTCCTACGAGCAGTACGTC. Its protein product is CASGWRSSYEQYV. This rearrangement joins TRBV28 to TRBJ2-7; D gene unclear. Germline-derived CDR1 and CDR2 are MDHEN and SYDVKM. CDR3 size: 13 residues. V was cut by 8 bases and J by 0 bases, with 11 bases left in between.

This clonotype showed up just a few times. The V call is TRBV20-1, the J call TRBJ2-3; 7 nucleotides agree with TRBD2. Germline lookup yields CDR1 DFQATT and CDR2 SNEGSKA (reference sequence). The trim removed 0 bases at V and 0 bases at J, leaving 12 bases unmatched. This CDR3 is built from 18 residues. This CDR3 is CSARDARWEGPSTDTQYF. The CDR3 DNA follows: TGCAGTGCTAGAGACGCCCGCTGGGAGGGACCTAGCACAGATACGCAGTATTTT.

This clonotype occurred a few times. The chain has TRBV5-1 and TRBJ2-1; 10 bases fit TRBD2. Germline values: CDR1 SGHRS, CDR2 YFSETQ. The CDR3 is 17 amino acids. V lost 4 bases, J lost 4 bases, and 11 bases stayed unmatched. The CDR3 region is CASSPGTSAIRYNEQFF. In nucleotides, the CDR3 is TGCGCCAGCAGCCCCGGGACTAGCGCCATTAGGTACAATGAGCAGTTCTTC. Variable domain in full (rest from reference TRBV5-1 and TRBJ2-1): KAGVTQTPRYLIKTRGQQVTLSCSPISGHRSVSWYQQTPGQGLQFLFEYFSETQRNKGNFPGRFSGRQFSNSRSEMNVSTLELGDSALYLCASSPGTSAIRYNEQFFGPGTRLTVL.

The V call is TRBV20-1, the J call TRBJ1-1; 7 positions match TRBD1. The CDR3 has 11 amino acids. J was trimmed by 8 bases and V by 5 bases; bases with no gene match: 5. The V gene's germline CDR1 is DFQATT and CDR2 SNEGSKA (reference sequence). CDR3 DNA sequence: TGCAGTGCTCCCCGACAGGGCGAAGCTTTCTTT. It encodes CSAPRQGEAFF.

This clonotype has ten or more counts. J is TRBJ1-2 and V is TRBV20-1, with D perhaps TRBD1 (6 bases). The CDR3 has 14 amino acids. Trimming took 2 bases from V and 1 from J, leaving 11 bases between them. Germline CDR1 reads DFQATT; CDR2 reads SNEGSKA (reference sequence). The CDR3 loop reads CSARRTDLNYGYTF. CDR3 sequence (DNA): TGCAGTGCTAGAAGGACAGACCTTAACTATGGCTACACCTTC.

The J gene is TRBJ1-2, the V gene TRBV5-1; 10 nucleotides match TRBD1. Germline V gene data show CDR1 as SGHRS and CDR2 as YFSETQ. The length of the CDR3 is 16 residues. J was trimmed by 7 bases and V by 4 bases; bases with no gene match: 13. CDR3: CASSPYGTGDPSGYTF. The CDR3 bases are TGCGCCAGCAGCCCCTACGGGACAGGGGACCCCTCTGGCTACACCTTC.

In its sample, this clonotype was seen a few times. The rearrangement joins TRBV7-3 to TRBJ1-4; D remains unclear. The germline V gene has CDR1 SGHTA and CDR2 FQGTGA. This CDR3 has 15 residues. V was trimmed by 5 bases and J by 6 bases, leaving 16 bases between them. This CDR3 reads CASSQTWVWDEKLFF. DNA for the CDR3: TGTGCCAGCAGCCAAACGTGGGTATGGGATGAAAAACTGTTTTTT.

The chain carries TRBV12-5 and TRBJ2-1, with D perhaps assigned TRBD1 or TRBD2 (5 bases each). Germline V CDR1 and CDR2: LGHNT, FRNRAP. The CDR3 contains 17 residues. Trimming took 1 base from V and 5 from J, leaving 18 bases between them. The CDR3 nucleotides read TGTGCTAGTGGTTTGGCTCGGGACGCCGGTATTAACAATGAGCAGTTCTTC. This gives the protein CASGLARDAGINNEQFF.

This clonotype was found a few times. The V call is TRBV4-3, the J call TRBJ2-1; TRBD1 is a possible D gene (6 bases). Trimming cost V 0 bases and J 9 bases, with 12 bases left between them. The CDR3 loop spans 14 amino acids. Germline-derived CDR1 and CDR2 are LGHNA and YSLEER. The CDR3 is CASSQEVGTREQFF. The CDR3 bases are TGCGCCAGCAGCCAAGAGGTTGGGACACGTGAGCAGTTCTTC.

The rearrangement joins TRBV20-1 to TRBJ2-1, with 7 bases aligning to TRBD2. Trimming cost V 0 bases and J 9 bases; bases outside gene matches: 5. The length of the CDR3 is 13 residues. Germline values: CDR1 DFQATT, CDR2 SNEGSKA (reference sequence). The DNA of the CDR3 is TGCAGTGCTAGAGATTTCCGCGGGGGTGAGCAGTTCTTC. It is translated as CSARDFRGGEQFF.

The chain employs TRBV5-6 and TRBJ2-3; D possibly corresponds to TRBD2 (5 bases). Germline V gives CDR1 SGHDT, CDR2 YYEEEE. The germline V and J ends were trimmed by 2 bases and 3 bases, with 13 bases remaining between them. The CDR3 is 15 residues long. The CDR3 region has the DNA TGTGCCAGCAGCTTAACTAGAAGCTGGACAGATACGCAGTATTTT. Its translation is CASSLTRSWTDTQYF.

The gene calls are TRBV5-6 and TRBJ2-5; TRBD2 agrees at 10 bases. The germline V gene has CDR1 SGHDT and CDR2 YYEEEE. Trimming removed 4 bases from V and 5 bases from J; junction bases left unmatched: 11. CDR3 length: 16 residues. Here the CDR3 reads CASSPLSGRSLETQYF. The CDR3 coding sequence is TGTGCCAGCAGCCCTCTTAGCGGGAGGTCTTTGGAGACCCAGTACTTC.

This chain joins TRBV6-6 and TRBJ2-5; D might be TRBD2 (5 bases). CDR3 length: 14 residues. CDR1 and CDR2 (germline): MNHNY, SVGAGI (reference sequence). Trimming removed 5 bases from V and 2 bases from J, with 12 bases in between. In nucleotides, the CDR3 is TGTGCCAGCAGTCGTTACACGGGGCAAGAGACCCAGTACTTC. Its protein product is CASSRYTGQETQYF.

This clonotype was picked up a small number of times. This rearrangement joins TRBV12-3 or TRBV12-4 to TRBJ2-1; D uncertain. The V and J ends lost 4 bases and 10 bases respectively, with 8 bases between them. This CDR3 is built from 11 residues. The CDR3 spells CASSSLREQFF. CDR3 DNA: TGTGCCAGCAGTTCACTCCGGGAGCAGTTCTTC.

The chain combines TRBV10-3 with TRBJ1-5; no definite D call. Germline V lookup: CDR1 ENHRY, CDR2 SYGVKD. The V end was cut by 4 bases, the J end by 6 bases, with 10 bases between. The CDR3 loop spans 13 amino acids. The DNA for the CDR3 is TGTGCCATCAGTGGGGCGGTTGGTCAGCCCCAGCATTTT. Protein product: CAISGAVGQPQHF.

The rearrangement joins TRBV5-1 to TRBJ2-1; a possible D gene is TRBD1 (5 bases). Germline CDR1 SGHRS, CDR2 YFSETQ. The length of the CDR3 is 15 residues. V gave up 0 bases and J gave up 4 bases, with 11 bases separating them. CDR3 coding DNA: TGCGCCAGCAGCTTGGACGGAGACAGTTACAATGAGCAGTTCTTC. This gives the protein CASSLDGDSYNEQFF.

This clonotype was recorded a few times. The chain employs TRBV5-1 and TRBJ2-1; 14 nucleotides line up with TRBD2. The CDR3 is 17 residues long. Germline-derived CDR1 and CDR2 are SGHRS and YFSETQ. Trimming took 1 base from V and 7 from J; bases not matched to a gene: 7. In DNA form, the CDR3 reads TGCGCCAGCAGCTTGAGTTTCCGGACTAGCGGGAGGAATGAGCAGTTCTTC. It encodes CASSLSFRTSGRNEQFF.

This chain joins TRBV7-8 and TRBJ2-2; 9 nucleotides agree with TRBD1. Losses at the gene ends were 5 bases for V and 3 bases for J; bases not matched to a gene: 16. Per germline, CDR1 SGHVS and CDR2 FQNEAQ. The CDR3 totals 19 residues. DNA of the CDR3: TGTGCCAGCAGCCCTAGGGGCAGGGACAGGGTTGAGGACACCGGGGAGCTGTTTTTT. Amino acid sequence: CASSPRGRDRVEDTGELFF.